These 31 T cell receptor beta chains came from one sample sequenced in a study of cytomegalovirus exposure and HLA in healthy donors. In the PCR, 60 Vbeta and 13 Jbeta primers were used. Clones were sequenced by immunoSEQ multiplex PCR, and TCRdb holds only the in-frame ones, with some missing. The table includes 150,000 to 200,000 clones, roughly 90% detected once. The sample consisted of PBMCs. The receptors were gathered from a boy aged 2 to 10 in good health and CMV-seronegative.

The chain uses TRBV7-3 and TRBJ2-1, with D possibly matching TRBD2 (6 bases). V lost 5 bases, J lost 0 bases, and 11 bases lay in between. This CDR3 comprises 15 residues. Germline V gives CDR1 SGHTA, CDR2 FQGTGA. Here the CDR3 reads CASSAGLLSYNEQFF. DNA for the CDR3: TGTGCCAGCAGCGCGGGACTTCTCTCCTACAATGAGCAGTTCTTC.

The sample holds one count of this clone. V usage is TRBV5-1 and J usage is TRBJ2-3, with TRBD2 as a possible D gene (5 bases). Germline lookup yields CDR1 SGHRS and CDR2 YFSETQ. Trimming stripped 2 bases from V and 0 bases from J, with 22 bases between. The CDR3 has 19 amino acids. This CDR3 reads CASSFASSGRRTSTDTQYF. Written as DNA, the CDR3 is TGCGCCAGCAGCTTCGCTTCTAGTGGGAGAAGGACTAGCACAGATACGCAGTATTTT.

CDR3 DNA: TGCAGCGTTACGGGACTAGCGTCCCACGAGCAGTACTTC. It codes for CSVTGLASHEQYF. The chain carries TRBV29-1 and TRBJ2-7; 10 nucleotides match TRBD2. The CDR3 length is 13 residues. The trim removed 5 bases at V and 5 bases at J, leaving 6 bases unmatched. In germline, CDR1 is SQVTM, CDR2 ANQGSEA.

The chain carries TRBV5-4 and TRBJ2-1, with D possibly TRBD2 on 6 matching bases. The CDR3 loop spans 14 amino acids. Germline CDR1 SGHNT, CDR2 YYREEE (reference sequence). Deletions cut 3 bases from V and 8 bases from J, with 15 bases between. The CDR3, as DNA: TGTGCCAGCAGCTGGGACTCGGTTGGGGATGAGCAGTTCTTC. Its translation: CASSWDSVGDEQFF.

The rearrangement links TRBV6-1 to TRBJ1-1; D unresolved. The CDR3 totals 13 residues. CDR1 is MNHNS, CDR2 SASEGT, per germline. Trimming left V 10 bases short and J 3 bases short, with 15 bases between. The CDR3 reads CAIGRRKDTEAFF. In nucleotides, the CDR3 is TGTGCCATCGGCCGGAGAAAGGACACTGAAGCTTTCTTT.

The rearrangement joins TRBV27 to TRBJ1-3; TRBD1 might be the D (6 bases). The CDR3 spans 13 residues. The V end was cut by 5 bases, the J end by 7 bases, with 12 bases between. In germline, CDR1 is MNHEY, CDR2 SMNVEV (reference sequence). This CDR3 is CASSPTGSNTIYF. The DNA of the CDR3 is TGTGCCAGCAGTCCTACAGGGAGCAACACCATATATTTT.

The chain uses TRBV27 and TRBJ1-2; no reliable D call. CDR1 is MNHEY, CDR2 SMNVEV, per germline (reference sequence). Trimming left V 6 bases short and J 4 bases short, with 18 bases between. This CDR3 contains 15 residues. Here the CDR3 DNA reads TGTGCCAGCAGGCCGCGATGGGGAGGCCCCTATGGCTACACCTTC. This gives the protein CASRPRWGGPYGYTF.

The chain links TRBV7-3 to TRBJ2-3; tentatively, D is TRBD2 (5 bases). Germline lookup yields CDR1 SGHTA and CDR2 FQGTGA. The CDR3 covers 16 residues. Trimming shortened V by 5 bases and J by 5 bases, and 20 bases separated the two germline ends. The CDR3 DNA reads as TGTGCCAGCAGCCCGCTAGGGCCCTTGGGAGTAGATACGCAGTATTTT. Protein product: CASSPLGPLGVDTQYF.

The CDR3 loop reads CATGQGAFGYTF. The CDR3 nucleotides read TGTGCCACCGGACAGGGGGCTTTTGGCTACACCTTC. This chain connects TRBV6-5 to TRBJ1-2; TRBD1 matches 11 bases. This CDR3 contains 12 residues. V was pared by 10 bases and J by 7 bases, with 5 bases of the junction left unmatched. Germline V gene sequence: CDR1 MNHEY, CDR2 SVGAGI.

This rearrangement joins TRBV12-1 to TRBJ1-3; the table names TRBD1, a call not compared with the DNA. TRBV12-1 is given as a pseudogene. CDR3 length equals 14 residues. The CDR3 nucleotides are TGTGCCAGCCAGGGGGCCCACTCTGGAAACACCATATATTTT. Protein product: CASQGAHSGNTIYF.

The CDR3 bases are TGTGCCAGCAGTTCTCTAGCGGGGGGCTTAATAAGGGATACGCAGTATTTT. Its protein is CASSSLAGGLIRDTQYF. J is TRBJ2-3 and V is TRBV27; 11 bases align to TRBD2. Losses at the gene ends were 4 bases for V and 6 bases for J; bases not matched to a gene: 12. CDR1 MNHEY and CDR2 SMNVEV come from the germline V gene (reference sequence). The CDR3 is made up of 17 amino acids.

The rearrangement links TRBV5-8 to TRBJ2-1; 9 nucleotides agree with TRBD1. V shed 4 bases, J shed 8 bases, and the junction held 7 bases outside the gene matches. The CDR3 sequence is 14 residues long. The V gene's germline CDR1 is SGHTS and CDR2 YDEGEE. The CDR3 here is CASSPGTGLYEQFF. The DNA for the CDR3 is TGTGCCAGCAGCCCAGGGACAGGGCTGTATGAGCAGTTCTTC.

The chain combines TRBV7-3 with TRBJ2-2, with TRBD2 matching over 11 bases. The germline V gene has CDR1 SGHTA and CDR2 FQGTGA. After removal of 0 bases from V and 5 bases from J, the junction contained 8 bases not matched to a gene. The CDR3 length is 18 residues. DNA for the CDR3: TGTGCCAGCAGCTTAACAGCACTAGCGGGGGTTTGGACCGGGGAGCTGTTTTTT. Translation: CASSLTALAGVWTGELFF. Full variable domain (missing parts from reference TRBV7-3 and TRBJ2-2): GAGVSQTPSNKVTEKGKYVELRCDPISGHTALYWYRQSLGQGPEFLIYFQGTGAADDSGLPNDRFFAVRPEGSVSTLKIQRTERGDSAVYLCASSLTALAGVWTGELFFGEGSRLTVL.

The chain links TRBV6-1 to TRBJ1-5; the D gene is possibly TRBD1 (6 bases). The V end was cut by 7 bases, the J end by 7 bases, with 14 bases between. CDR3 length: 13 amino acids. Germline V CDR1 and CDR2: MNHNS, SASEGT. The CDR3: CASNDRTTQPQHF. The CDR3 DNA is TGTGCCAGCAATGACAGGACAACACAGCCCCAGCATTTT.

V usage is TRBV5-1 and J usage is TRBJ2-7, with D possibly being TRBD2 (5 bases). The germline gives CDR1 SGHRS, CDR2 YFSETQ. The CDR3 runs to 13 residues. V lost 5 bases to trimming and J lost 0 bases, with 9 bases between them. CDR3 amino acids: CASSPDSSYEQYF. CDR3 in DNA: TGCGCCAGCAGTCCGGACTCCTCCTACGAGCAGTACTTC.

The V call is TRBV9, the J call TRBJ1-5, with 7 bases identical to TRBD1. This CDR3 region has 15 residues. V dropped 4 bases and J dropped 4; count of bases not matched to a gene: 8. Per germline, CDR1 SGDLS and CDR2 YYNGEE. The CDR3 loop is CASSQSTGENQPQHF. The DNA for the CDR3 is TGTGCCAGCAGCCAATCTACAGGGGAAAATCAGCCCCAGCATTTT.

The gene calls are TRBV7-9 and TRBJ2-2; tentative D call: TRBD1 (5 bases). Looked up from germline, CDR1 is SEHNR and CDR2 is FQNEAQ (reference sequence). This CDR3 comprises 18 residues. Trimming removed 4 bases from V and 2 bases from J, with 20 bases in between. Written as DNA, the CDR3 is TGTGCCAGCAGCTCGAGGCAAAGGGGCGGCTCAAACACCGGGGAGCTGTTTTTT. This sequence encodes CASSSRQRGGSNTGELFF.

V usage is TRBV14 and J usage is TRBJ2-1, with 8 bases identical to TRBD1. CDR3 size: 17 residues. Germline lookup yields CDR1 SGHDN and CDR2 FVKESK. Unmatched junction bases numbered 14, after V lost 2 bases and J lost 8 bases. The CDR3 spells CASSQHFGQGAVHEQFF. Written as DNA, the CDR3 is TGTGCCAGCAGCCAACATTTTGGACAGGGAGCCGTCCATGAGCAGTTCTTC.

The genes are TRBV2 and TRBJ2-5; 10 bases match TRBD2. Germline lookup yields CDR1 SNHLY and CDR2 FYNNEI. The V gene end was trimmed by 7 bases and the J gene end by 1 base; junction bases not matched to a gene: 12. There are 17 residues in the CDR3. The CDR3 DNA reads TGTGCCAGCATCCTTGGGAGCCTAGCGGGGGCCCAAGAGACCCAGTACTTC. This codes for CASILGSLAGAQETQYF. Full variable domain (rest looked up from reference TRBV2 and TRBJ2-5): EPEVTQTPSHQVTQMGQEVILRCVPISNHLYFYWYRQILGQKVEFLVSFYNNEISEKSEIFDDQFSVERPDGSNFTLKIRSTKLEDSAMYFCASILGSLAGAQETQYFGPGTRLLVL.

V usage is TRBV7-9 and J usage is TRBJ2-5; D might be TRBD2 (6 bases). CDR3 length equals 14 residues. Trimming pared 5 bases from V and 11 bases from J, leaving 21 bases between. Germline values: CDR1 SEHNR, CDR2 FQNEAQ (reference sequence). The CDR3 DNA sequence: TGTGCCAGCAGCGGAGAAGACGTCTTGGGGAGGCAGTACTTC. Its protein product is CASSGEDVLGRQYF.

V gene TRBV7-8 combines with J gene TRBJ2-7; TRBD1 might be the D (5 bases). Trimming took 1 base from V and 0 from J, leaving 13 bases between them. Germline CDR1 reads SGHVS; CDR2 reads FQNEAQ. The CDR3 extends over 16 amino acids. The CDR3 nucleotides read TGTGCCAGCAGCTTAGGGGGTAGGGGATTCTCCTACGAGCAGTACTTC. Protein product: CASSLGGRGFSYEQYF. The variable domain in full, completed from reference TRBV7-8 and TRBJ2-7, reads GAGVSQSPRYKVAKRGQDVALRCDPISGHVSLFWYQQALGQGPEFLTYFQNEAQLDKSGLPSDRFFAERPEGSVSTLKIQRTQQEDSAVYLCASSLGGRGFSYEQYFGPGTRLTVT.

The chain links TRBV7-8 to TRBJ1-6, with D perhaps matching TRBD1 (5 bases). V was clipped by 1 base and J by 7 bases, with 17 bases between them. The CDR3 runs 17 residues. Germline assignment: CDR1 SGHVS and CDR2 FQNEAQ. The CDR3 nucleotides read TGTGCCAGCAGCTTAGTCCGATTTACAGGAACGAATTCACCCCTCCACTTT. This gives the protein CASSLVRFTGTNSPLHF. The entire variable domain, with the rest obtained from reference TRBV7-8 and TRBJ1-6, is as follows: GAGVSQSPRYKVAKRGQDVALRCDPISGHVSLFWYQQALGQGPEFLTYFQNEAQLDKSGLPSDRFFAERPEGSVSTLKIQRTQQEDSAVYLCASSLVRFTGTNSPLHFGNGTRLTVT.

The J gene is TRBJ2-7, the V gene TRBV7-2; 11 nucleotides agree with TRBD2. The CDR3 is 16 residues long. The germline V gene encodes CDR1 SGHTA and CDR2 FQGNSA. The V and J ends lost 5 bases and 2 bases, in that order; junction bases with no gene match: 8. CDR3 in amino acids: CASSLRTSGLPYEQYF. CDR3 DNA: TGTGCCAGCAGCCTAAGGACTAGCGGGTTACCCTACGAGCAGTACTTC.

The V gene is TRBV6-1, the J gene TRBJ2-1; 9 nucleotides agree with TRBD2. CDR3 length: 15 residues. Germline V CDR1 and CDR2: MNHNS, SASEGT. After removal of 6 bases from V and 3 bases from J, the junction contained 6 bases not matched to a gene. CDR3 DNA sequence: TGTGCCAGCAGACCTCATAGCGGGAGCTACAATGAGCAGTTCTTC. Its translation is CASRPHSGSYNEQFF.

CDR3 region: CASSPGTSGTYNEQFF. DNA for the CDR3: TGCGCCAGCAGCCCGGGGACTAGCGGCACCTACAATGAGCAGTTCTTC. The chain employs TRBV5-1 and TRBJ2-1, with TRBD2 identical over 11 bases. Trimming cost V 4 bases and J 2 bases; bases outside gene matches: 5. The CDR3 length is 16 residues. Germline lookup yields CDR1 SGHRS and CDR2 YFSETQ.

V usage is TRBV6-6 and J usage is TRBJ2-5; TRBD1 matches 8 bases. Germline CDR1 MNHNY, CDR2 SVGAGI (reference sequence). The CDR3 has 13 amino acids. V gave up 4 bases and J gave up 3 bases; unmatched junction bases: 1. CDR3 loop: CASSLDREETQYF. The CDR3 coding sequence is TGTGCCAGCAGTTTGGACAGGGAAGAGACCCAGTACTTC.

The chain combines TRBV14 with TRBJ2-2, with a weak D call TRBD2 (6 bases). The CDR3 sequence is 17 residues long. The V end lost 1 base, the J end lost 4 bases, and 16 bases lay between the germline ends. Germline V gene data show CDR1 as SGHDN and CDR2 as FVKESK. The DNA of the CDR3 is TGTGCCAGCAGCCAAGTCCCCCGGGGGACTTCCACCGGGGAGCTGTTTTTT. This translates into CASSQVPRGTSTGELFF.

This chain joins TRBV11-2 and TRBJ2-2; tentative D call: TRBD1 (5 bases). The germline V gene encodes CDR1 SGHAT and CDR2 FQNNGV. CDR3 length equals 15 residues. Trimming left V 4 bases short and J 0 bases short, with 9 bases between. In nucleotides, the CDR3 is TGTGCCAGCAGCTATGACAGCACGAACACCGGGGAGCTGTTTTTT. It is translated as CASSYDSTNTGELFF. Full variable domain (remainder filled in from reference TRBV11-2 and TRBJ2-2): EAGVAQSPRYKIIEKRQSVAFWCNPISGHATLYWYQQILGQGPKLLIQFQNNGVVDDSQLPKDRFSAERLKGVDSTLKIQPAKLEDSAVYLCASSYDSTNTGELFFGEGSRLTVL.

This clone has a single count. The chain links TRBV6-5 to TRBJ2-2, with no clear D. The CDR3 has 14 amino acids. V dropped 2 bases and J dropped 2 bases, with 6 bases sitting between them. Germline CDR1 is MNHEY and CDR2 is SVGAGI. The CDR3 sequence is CASSYGGNTGELFF. CDR3 DNA: TGTGCCAGCAGTTACGGCGGAAACACCGGGGAGCTGTTTTTT.

This chain connects TRBV6-6 to TRBJ1-1, with 7 nucleotides matching TRBD1. Germline assignment: CDR1 MNHNY and CDR2 SVGAGI (reference sequence). Unmatched junction bases numbered 8, after V lost 0 bases and J lost 4 bases. The CDR3 loop spans 16 amino acids. CDR3 residues: CASSYSAGGAPTEAFF. CDR3 nucleotide sequence: TGTGCCAGCAGTTACTCGGCAGGGGGAGCCCCCACTGAAGCTTTCTTT.

The J gene is TRBJ2-7, the V gene TRBV2; a possible D gene is TRBD2 (5 bases). Germline V gene sequence: CDR1 SNHLY, CDR2 FYNNEI. The germline V and J ends were trimmed by 5 bases and 7 bases, with 21 bases remaining between them. The CDR3 is made up of 15 amino acids. The CDR3 DNA follows: TGTGCCAGCAGTTTGATCCTGGACTTTCGAAGGGAGCAGTACTTC. This sequence encodes CASSLILDFRREQYF.